This T cell receptor beta chain was profiled in a study of T cell repertoires in cytomegalovirus infection. On the study more broadly: Public TCR beta signatures marked donors with CMV infection and the matching HLA.

This clonotype was counted between two and nine times. A single record per CDR3 protein comes from TCRdb applying MiXCR to the reads. The data contain 250,000 to 300,000 distinct CDR3 sequences, roughly an eighth of them singletons. Unmatched junction bases numbered 17, after V lost 2 bases and J lost 7 bases. CDR1 LGHDT and CDR2 YNNKEL come from the germline V gene (reference sequence). The CDR3 is 18 residues long. Specimen: PBMCs. The receptor's source is a human donor in good health (CMV status not recorded). Some clones in this sample may be carry-over from other donors' samples. The rearrangement joins TRBV3-1 to TRBJ2-1; 7 bases align to TRBD1. CDR3 nucleotide sequence: TGTGCCAGCAGCCAAAACTCTCCCGGTCCGCAGGGGGTGAATGAGCAGTTCTTC. It is translated as CASSQNSPGPQGVNEQFF.